The clone carrying this T cell receptor (beta chain) was detected many times. The antigen is not known. This record comes from a study of T-cell reconstitution after alpha-beta-depleted transplantation in children. General study points: As was reported, about two months after transplant, alpha-beta T cells came from several hundred expanded graft clones. The study traced high day-60 TCRbeta diversity in some patients to surviving recipient T cells and thymic progenitors.

Germline loops: CDR1 DFQATT, CDR2 SNEGSKA (reference sequence). With V trimmed by 5 bases and J by 3 bases, 1 base remained unmatched. There are 11 residues in the CDR3. TCRbeta library construction was performed incorporating unique molecular identifiers. TCRdb reprocessed the PCR reads via MiXCR and lists one record per CDR3 protein. The data show approximately 98,000 distinct CDR3 sequences, about 6.4% seen once. The clonotype was recovered from a male patient aged 2-9 years who had a stem cell transplant for acute lymphoblastic leukemia, so the T cells may come from the graft donor. This chain connects TRBV20-1 to TRBJ2-7; 7 bases agree with TRBD1. Sample: PBMCs, mostly from graft donor cells, taken 360 days after TCRalphabeta/CD19-depleted stem cell transplant. Here the CDR3 DNA reads TGCAGTGCTCGACAGGGCTACGAGCAGTACTTC. It is translated as CSARQGYEQYF.